This T cell receptor beta chain was retrieved from a study of cytomegalovirus exposure and HLA in healthy donors. Study as a whole: When roughly 420 donors were genotyped, about 80% of them were found to fall in the Caucasian-associated ancestry cluster.

General study points: A link between a missense DCLRE1C variant and TCR beta V- and J-gene trimming emerged from a later analysis.

Worth noting for this clone: The antigen is unknown.

This CDR3 region has 14 residues. Germline V lookup: CDR1 SGHRS, CDR2 YFSETQ. V lost 4 bases and J lost 1, with 9 bases in between. In the PCR, 60 Vbeta and 13 Jbeta primers were used. The data were produced by immunoSEQ multiplex PCR, yet TCRdb's version contains in-frame clones alone and is incomplete. The table lists about 120,000 clones, about four fifths of them singletons, with 4% to 5.5% in the top ten. Sequencing was carried out using PBMCs. The receptor was isolated from a man aged 30-40 years in good health and CMV-seropositive. The gene calls are TRBV5-1 and TRBJ1-3, with D possibly TRBD1 on 5 matching bases. The CDR3 is CASSEGVSGNTIYF. The CDR3 coding sequence is TGCGCCAGCAGCGAAGGGGTGTCTGGAAACACCATATATTTT.